The entry below describes one T cell receptor beta chain. Its antigen is as yet unknown. The data belong to a study of cytomegalovirus exposure and HLA in healthy donors. The study's findings and limits: In a later analysis, a genetic analysis reported fewer productive-TCR N-insertions in an Asian-associated ancestry cluster than the cohort average. Some highly shared sequence variants likely arose as a pipeline artifact. As was reported, the classifier diagnosed cytomegalovirus status with high specificity and sensitivity. As a later analysis showed, a missense DCLRE1C variant was linked to trimming of TCR beta V- and J-genes.

With 60 Vbeta and 13 Jbeta primers, the PCR was carried out. The method was immunoSEQ multiplex PCR; TCRdb's version includes in-frame clones alone and lacks a portion of them. Here the sample spans about 130,000 clones, about 80% being singletons. Sequencing input: PBMCs. The clonotype comes from a man aged 25 to 40 in good health and CMV-seronegative.

The CDR3 nucleotides are TGTGCCAGCAGTTTAGAATGGACAGGGGGGTTCTACGAGCAGTACTTC. It specifies CASSLEWTGGFYEQYF. The chain employs TRBV27 and TRBJ2-7, with 10 bases fitting TRBD1. The CDR3 is 16 amino acids. After removal of 2 bases from V and 3 bases from J, the junction contained 7 bases not matched to a gene. Germline assignment: CDR1 MNHEY and CDR2 SMNVEV (reference sequence).